The present entry profiles one T cell receptor (beta chain) with its context. TCRdb's copy holds only in-frame clones and misses some; the assay was immunoSEQ multiplex PCR. This table has about 100,000 clones, approximately 88% appearing once. The data stem from a study of blood T cell repertoires in COVID-19. Germline lookup yields CDR1 LGHDT and CDR2 YNNKEL (reference sequence). The CDR3 totals 14 residues. The ends were cut back, 4 bases at V and 3 bases at J, with 10 bases in the middle. Sequenced: peripheral blood. The chain carries TRBV3-1 (or the pseudogene TRBV3-2) and TRBJ1-5; D is uncertain. The TCR comes from a human donor in a cohort sampled during active COVID-19. The CDR3 region has the DNA TGTGCCAGCAGCCCCCTAGGTTCCAATCAGCCCCAGCATTTT. Protein: CASSPLGSNQPQHF.